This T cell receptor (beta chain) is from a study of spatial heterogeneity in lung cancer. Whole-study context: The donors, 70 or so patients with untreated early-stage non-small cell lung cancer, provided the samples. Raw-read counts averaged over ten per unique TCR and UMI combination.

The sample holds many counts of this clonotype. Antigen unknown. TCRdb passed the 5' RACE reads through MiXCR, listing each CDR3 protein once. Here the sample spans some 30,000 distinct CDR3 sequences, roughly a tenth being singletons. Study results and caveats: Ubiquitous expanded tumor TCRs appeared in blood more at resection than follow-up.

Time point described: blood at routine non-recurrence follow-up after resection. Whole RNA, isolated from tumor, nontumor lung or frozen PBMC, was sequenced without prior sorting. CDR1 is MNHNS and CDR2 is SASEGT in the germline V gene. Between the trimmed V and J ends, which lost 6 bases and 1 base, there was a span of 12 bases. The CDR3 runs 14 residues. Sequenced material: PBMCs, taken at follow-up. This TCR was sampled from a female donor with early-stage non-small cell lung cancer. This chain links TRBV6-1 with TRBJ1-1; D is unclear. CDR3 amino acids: CASRNLDGNTEAFF. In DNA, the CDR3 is TGTGCCAGCAGAAATCTCGACGGGAACACTGAAGCTTTCTTT.